This T cell receptor beta chain was captured in a study of metastatic and nonmetastatic thyroid tumors. Study-wide background: Comparison of repertoires was carried out across blood and tumor or nodule tissue from malignant and benign thyroid patients.

Germline CDR1 reads SGHDT; CDR2 reads YYEEEE. This CDR3 has 17 amino acids. V lost 3 bases and J lost 0, with 16 bases in between. TCRdb re-called the PCR reads with MiXCR. The top ten clones hold about 11% of a sample with 85,000 to 100,000 clones, roughly 13% of them seen once. Study-level results: Versus benign nodules, malignant thyroid tumors reportedly had significantly higher TCR beta diversity, in blood and tumor.

Patients had received no treatment of any kind before thyroid surgery. This clone was seen repeatedly, ten times or more. The antigen is unknown. What was sequenced was blood. The chain employs TRBV5-6 and TRBJ2-4; D is possibly TRBD2 (6 bases). The sequence was obtained from a female donor with papillary thyroid cancer or a benign thyroid nodule (not recorded which). Some clones in this sample may be carry-over from other donors' samples. This chain's CDR3 is CASSSEAGGLAKNIQYF. The CDR3, as DNA: TGTGCCAGCAGCTCCGAAGCGGGTGGACTAGCCAAAAACATTCAGTACTTC.